A single sample is the source of the 29 T cell receptor beta chains below, sequenced in a study of T cells in Graves' hyperthyroidism and ophthalmopathy. Using RNA transcripts as the source, TCR beta CDR3 regions were amplified. First-round RT-PCR targeting the TCR CDR3 was performed with the HTBI primer set. Via MiXCR, TCRdb re-called the multiplex PCR reads, giving one row per CDR3 protein. The sample consists of 300,000 to 400,000 distinct CDR3 sequences, 20% to 25% of them appearing once. Sequencing was carried out using blood. Source of these receptors: a woman in her forties or fifties with Graves' hyperthyroidism.

This rearrangement joins TRBV2 to TRBJ2-4, with 9 bases fitting TRBD2. Germline CDR1 and CDR2: SNHLY and FYNNEI. The trim removed 6 bases at V and 0 bases at J, leaving 9 bases unmatched. This CDR3 is 17 amino acids long. CDR3 region: CASRYGTSWVAKNIQYF. CDR3 in DNA: TGTGCCAGCAGATACGGGACTAGCTGGGTAGCCAAAAACATTCAGTACTTC.

The sample holds many counts of this clonotype. V gene TRBV12-3 or TRBV12-4 combines with J gene TRBJ1-4; the match to TRBD1 covers 7 bases. V shed 5 bases, J shed 8 bases, and the junction held 11 bases outside the gene matches. CDR3 length equals 15 residues. CDR3 in amino acids: CASSPARGASEKLFF. The CDR3 DNA follows: TGTGCCAGCAGTCCAGCCAGGGGGGCAAGCGAAAAACTGTTTTTT.

V gene TRBV20-1 combines with J gene TRBJ2-2; TRBD2 aligns across 14 bases. CDR3 length equals 17 residues. Trimming at V came to 3 bases and at J to 7 bases, leaving 10 bases not matched to a gene. CDR1 is DFQATT and CDR2 is SNEGSKA in the germline V gene (reference sequence). The CDR3 DNA reads as TGCAGTGCTAGTGGGACTAGCGGGAGCCAGGAGTTCGGGGAGCTGTTTTTT. Its protein product is CSASGTSGSQEFGELFF.

The chain has TRBV5-6 and TRBJ1-1, with D unresolved. The CDR3 extends over 13 amino acids. Germline CDR1 SGHDT, CDR2 YYEEEE. V was clipped by 4 bases and J by 0 bases, with 7 bases between them. The DNA of the CDR3 is TGTGCCAGCAGCCCCGAGTTGAACACTGAAGCTTTCTTT. Translating gives CASSPELNTEAFF.

At least ten counts were recorded for this clonotype. The V call is TRBV11-3, the J call TRBJ2-7; 8 nucleotides match TRBD1. Germline values: CDR1 SGHNT, CDR2 YENEEA. The CDR3 loop spans 15 amino acids. V was clipped by 5 bases and J by 4 bases; unmatched bases: 10. CDR3: CASSRRTGSGYEQYF. In nucleotides, the CDR3 is TGTGCCAGCAGCCGTCGGACAGGGTCCGGGTACGAGCAGTACTTC. Full variable domain (outside the CDR3, taken from reference TRBV11-3 and TRBJ2-7): EAGVVQSPRYKIIEKKQPVAFWCNPISGHNTLYWYLQNLGQGPELLIRYENEEAVDDSQLPKDRFSAERLKGVDSTLKIQPAELGDSAVYLCASSRRTGSGYEQYFGPGTRLTVT.

The table lists this clonotype with many counts. The J gene is TRBJ2-1, the V gene TRBV12-3 or TRBV12-4, with TRBD2 matching 9 bases. The CDR3 extends over 16 amino acids. The V and J ends lost 5 bases and 5 bases, in that order; junction bases with no gene match: 10. CDR3 in amino acids: CASSAETSGGNNEQFF. DNA for the CDR3: TGTGCCAGCAGTGCGGAGACTAGCGGTGGCAACAATGAGCAGTTCTTC.

This clonotype was detected a few times. The chain is built from TRBV4-1 and TRBJ2-2; weak D call: TRBD1 (8 bases). Deletions cut 3 bases from V and 4 bases from J, with 15 bases between. CDR1 and CDR2 from the germline V gene are MGHRA and YSYEKL. CDR3 length: 16 amino acids. The CDR3 region is CASSQQTGGGTGELFF. CDR3 in DNA: TGCGCCAGCAGCCAGCAAACAGGGGGGGGCACCGGGGAGCTGTTTTTT.

This clonotype was recorded many times. Here the CDR3 DNA reads TGTGCCAGCAGTCCTGGACTAGGTAACAATGAGCAGTTCTTC. Translating gives CASSPGLGNNEQFF. This sequence joins TRBV7-3 and TRBJ2-1; 7 bases match TRBD2. This CDR3 is built from 14 residues. With V trimmed by 6 bases and J by 5 bases, 7 bases remained unmatched. Germline CDR1 and CDR2: SGHTA and FQGTGA.

In its sample, this clonotype was seen many times. This sequence joins TRBV15 and TRBJ1-2; tentatively, D is TRBD1 (6 bases). This CDR3 contains 17 residues. V was trimmed by 1 base and J by 2 bases, leaving 17 bases between them. Germline CDR1 is LNHNV and CDR2 is YYDKDF (reference sequence). The CDR3 reads CATSRVVGAGQNYGYTF. CDR3 in DNA: TGTGCCACCAGCAGAGTGGTGGGGGCCGGCCAGAACTATGGCTACACCTTC.

CDR3 protein: CASTEDPQSDTQYF. CDR3 DNA sequence: TGCGCCAGCACTGAGGATCCGCAGTCAGATACGCAGTATTTT. The rearrangement joins TRBV5-1 to TRBJ2-3; D uncertain. The CDR3 runs 14 residues. Per germline, CDR1 SGHRS and CDR2 YFSETQ. Trimming left V 6 bases short and J 4 bases short, with 15 bases between.

This clonotype occurred a few times. The V call is TRBV3-1, the J call TRBJ1-1; D call uncertain. Trimming left V 0 bases short and J 9 bases short, with 11 bases between. CDR3 length: 13 residues. The germline gives CDR1 LGHDT, CDR2 YNNKEL (reference sequence). The CDR3 loop is CASSQDGKRQAFF. The CDR3 nucleotides read TGTGCCAGCAGCCAAGACGGGAAGCGTCAAGCTTTCTTT. The variable domain in full, with the rest retrieved from reference TRBV3-1 and TRBJ1-1, is DTAVSQTPKYLVTQMGNDKSIKCEQNLGHDTMYWYKQDSKKFLKIMFSYNNKELIINETVPNRFSPKSPDKAHLNLHINSLELGDSAVYFCASSQDGKRQAFFGQGTRLTVV.

This clonotype was seen ten or more times. This chain links TRBV28 with TRBJ1-5; TRBD1 aligns across 7 bases. Germline values: CDR1 MDHEN, CDR2 SYDVKM. Trimming cost V 3 bases and J 1 base; bases outside gene matches: 6. The CDR3 contains 16 residues. The CDR3 DNA reads as TGTGCCAGCAGTTTTTTCGTCAGGGGGAGCAATCAGCCCCAGCATTTT. It codes for CASSFFVRGSNQPQHF.

This clonotype was observed a few times. The chain couples TRBV20-1 to TRBJ2-1; D is tentatively TRBD1 or TRBD2 (5 bases each). CDR3 length: 15 residues. V shed 2 bases and J shed 5 bases, with 16 bases lying between them. CDR1 DFQATT and CDR2 SNEGSKA come from the germline V gene (reference sequence). The CDR3 coding sequence is TGCAGTGCTAGACCAGACGGACTGACAGACAATGAGCAGTTCTTC. It specifies CSARPDGLTDNEQFF.

This clonotype was observed many times. The chain is built from TRBV6-5 and TRBJ2-4; maybe TRBD2 (7 bases). V gave up 2 bases and J gave up 3 bases, with 11 bases separating them. Germline CDR1 and CDR2: MNHEY and SVGAGI. The CDR3 spans 15 residues. The CDR3 nucleotides read TGTGCCAGCAGTTACAGGGGAGGGGGCAAAAACATTCAGTACTTC. It codes for CASSYRGGGKNIQYF.

This clonotype was counted many times. V usage is TRBV5-1 and J usage is TRBJ2-4; TRBD1 matches 8 bases. The CDR3 has 14 residues. Looked up from germline, CDR1 is SGHRS and CDR2 is YFSETQ. V was pared by 0 bases and J by 9 bases, with 5 bases of the junction left unmatched. This chain's CDR3 is CASSLGTGTSIQYF. The CDR3 nucleotides are TGCGCCAGCAGCTTGGGGACAGGGACAAGCATTCAGTACTTC.

The sample holds many counts of this clonotype. The chain links TRBV28 to TRBJ2-7, with D uncertain. The length of the CDR3 is 12 residues. Looked up from germline, CDR1 is MDHEN and CDR2 is SYDVKM. Trimming removed 7 bases at V and 4 bases at J, with 11 bases between. CDR3 coding DNA: TGTGCCAGCACCGCAGGAGTTTACGAGCAGTACTTC. Its translation is CASTAGVYEQYF.

This clonotype was detected ten times or more. This chain connects TRBV28 to TRBJ2-7; D assignment may be TRBD1 or TRBD2 (7 bases each). V lost 7 bases to trimming and J lost 5 bases, with 18 bases between them. This CDR3 spans 14 amino acids. Germline values: CDR1 MDHEN, CDR2 SYDVKM. This CDR3 is CASNFRGGYNEQYF. CDR3 in DNA: TGTGCCAGCAATTTCAGGGGGGGCTATAACGAGCAGTACTTC.

This clonotype was seen ten or more times. The CDR3 spells CASSQSAASQYGYTF. The CDR3 nucleotides are TGTGCCAGCAGCCAATCTGCGGCCAGTCAATATGGCTACACCTTC. This sequence joins TRBV3-1 and TRBJ1-2, with D hard to call. This CDR3 has 15 residues. V shed 2 bases and J shed 5 bases, with 15 bases lying between them. The germline CDR1 and CDR2 sequences are LGHDT and YNNKEL (reference sequence).

Notes on this clonotype: With a much larger clone just one base away, this may be a read error. This chain joins TRBV13 and TRBJ2-1; maybe TRBD2 (6 bases). CDR1 and CDR2 (germline): PRHDT, FYEKMQ (reference sequence). CDR3 size: 16 residues. CDR3 residues: CASSLFWGESYNEQSF. The CDR3 DNA sequence: TGTGCCAGCAGCTTATTTTGGGGGGAGTCCTACAATGAGCAGTCCTTC.

In its sample, this clonotype was seen many times. This chain uses TRBV11-2 with TRBJ2-7; D call uncertain. The V gene's germline CDR1 is SGHAT and CDR2 FQNNGV. The CDR3 is 14 residues long. V gave up 0 bases and J gave up 6 bases, with 12 bases separating them. CDR3 amino acids: CASSLDLAAGEQYF. The CDR3 DNA reads TGTGCCAGCAGCTTAGATCTGGCAGCAGGCGAGCAGTACTTC. Using reference TRBV11-2 and TRBJ2-7 for the parts outside the CDR3, the full variable domain is EAGVAQSPRYKIIEKRQSVAFWCNPISGHATLYWYQQILGQGPKLLIQFQNNGVVDDSQLPKDRFSAERLKGVDSTLKIQPAKLEDSAVYLCASSLDLAAGEQYFGPGTRLTVT.

This clonotype was found many times. J is TRBJ2-7 and V is TRBV20-1; D not resolved. V lost 0 bases and J lost 2, with 11 bases in between. The CDR3 is 14 residues long. CDR1 and CDR2 (germline): DFQATT, SNEGSKA (reference sequence). CDR3 region: CSARDALVAYEQYF. The CDR3 DNA sequence: TGCAGTGCTAGAGATGCCCTCGTCGCCTACGAGCAGTACTTC.

V is TRBV2 and J is TRBJ2-5; weak D call: TRBD2 (6 bases). Per the germline V gene, CDR1 is SNHLY and CDR2 is FYNNEI. V lost 8 bases and J 5 bases, leaving 12 bases between the germline ends. The CDR3 runs 12 residues. The CDR3 DNA reads as TGTGCCAGCGGCGGGGCCGGGGAGACCCAGTACTTC. This translates into CASGGAGETQYF.

This clonotype was seen at least ten times. The chain joins TRBV20-1 to TRBJ1-5; D not certain. Looked up from germline, CDR1 is DFQATT and CDR2 is SNEGSKA (reference sequence). There are 16 residues in the CDR3. Trimming took off 3 bases at V and 2 bases at J, with 17 bases between the two ends. The CDR3: CSASAIRPRGNQPQHF. For the CDR3, the DNA is TGCAGTGCTAGTGCCATCAGGCCGAGAGGCAATCAGCCCCAGCATTTT.

This clonotype came up many times. V usage is TRBV18 and J usage is TRBJ1-1, with no clear D. The germline CDR1 and CDR2 sequences are KGHSH and LQKENI. V lost 3 bases and J 4 bases, leaving 9 bases between the germline ends. The CDR3 has 13 amino acids. The CDR3 coding sequence is TGTGCCAGCTCACCGTCTCTGGGCACTGAAGCTTTCTTT. Translation: CASSPSLGTEAFF.

This clonotype was seen a handful of times. This rearrangement joins TRBV28 to TRBJ1-4; 7 bases line up with TRBD1. J was trimmed by 4 bases and V by 9 bases; bases with no gene match: 8. The CDR3 is made up of 14 amino acids. The germline V gene has CDR1 MDHEN and CDR2 SYDVKM. The chain's CDR3 is CASGFSGGNEKLFF. CDR3 in DNA: TGTGCCAGTGGATTCTCAGGGGGTAATGAAAAACTGTTTTTT. Filled out from reference TRBV28 and TRBJ1-4, the complete variable domain reads DVKVTQSSRYLVKRTGEKVFLECVQDMDHENMFWYRQDPGLGLRLIYFSYDVKMKEKGDIPEGYSVSREKKERFSLILESASTNQTSMYLCASGFSGGNEKLFFGSGTQLSVL.

This clonotype was picked up many times. The CDR3: CASRKQGALDTQYF. As DNA, the CDR3 is TGTGCCAGCCGAAAACAGGGGGCTTTAGATACGCAGTATTTT. This chain joins TRBV27 and TRBJ2-3; TRBD1 matches at 9 bases. The germline CDR1 and CDR2 sequences are MNHEY and SMNVEV (reference sequence). J lost 5 bases, V lost 8 bases, and 8 bases had no gene match. The CDR3 consists of 14 residues.

This clonotype occurred many times. The CDR3 DNA reads as TGTGCCAGCAGCTTGATTGGGCGGAACATTCAGTACTTC. Encoded protein: CASSLIGRNIQYF. The genes are TRBV7-9 and TRBJ2-4, with no clear D. Trimming shortened V by 3 bases and J by 7 bases, and 10 bases separated the two germline ends. Looked up from germline, CDR1 is SEHNR and CDR2 is FQNEAQ (reference sequence). The CDR3 runs to 13 residues.

This clonotype was recorded at least ten times. The chain couples TRBV12-3 or TRBV12-4 to TRBJ2-7, with 14 positions matching TRBD2. The CDR3 spans 20 residues. J gave up 0 bases and V 3 bases, and 13 bases lay outside the gene matches. CDR3 sequence reads: CASSFWERLAGGSSSYEQYF. The CDR3 nucleotides are TGTGCCAGCAGTTTTTGGGAGCGACTAGCGGGAGGGTCCAGCTCCTACGAGCAGTACTTC.

The chain joins TRBV12-5 to TRBJ1-1; a weak D match, TRBD1 (6 bases). In germline, CDR1 is LGHNT, CDR2 FRNRAP. V was shortened by 7 bases and J by 4 bases, with 16 bases between the two germline ends. The CDR3 has 14 amino acids. The CDR3 sequence: CASAPRGGTTEAFF. Here the CDR3 DNA reads TGTGCTAGTGCTCCAAGAGGGGGGACCACTGAAGCTTTCTTT.